This T cell receptor (beta chain) comes out of a study of T cells in Graves' hyperthyroidism and ophthalmopathy. Study conclusions and caveats: Most thyroid clonotypes expanded above 0.001 appeared in blood too.

Among the patients, aged 18 to 65, hyperthyroidism was newly diagnosed and had lasted under 2 months. Exclusions: uncontrolled infection, other autoimmune disease, pregnancy, lactation. The PBMCs had their origin in roughly 9.8 ml of fresh peripheral blood. The source material, RNA transcripts, was used to amplify TCR beta CDR3 regions. HTBI primers were employed in a first-round RT-PCR of the TCR CDR3. TCRdb processed the multiplex PCR reads anew with MiXCR; each CDR3 protein has one entry. The data contain roughly 700,000 distinct CDR3 sequences, 35% of them seen just once; the ten biggest clones take up roughly 31%. In its sample, this clonotype was seen many times. Antigen: not known. This clonotype was sampled from a woman between 40 and 55 years old with Graves' hyperthyroidism. Material for sequencing was blood.

The CDR3 spells CASSGYRVTEAFF. The CDR3 DNA reads as TGTGCCAGCAGCGGATACAGGGTCACTGAAGCTTTCTTT. The gene calls are TRBV7-9 and TRBJ1-1; D is possibly TRBD1 (6 bases). The V end lost 5 bases, the J end lost 4 bases, and 11 bases lay between the germline ends. The CDR3 runs to 13 residues. CDR1 and CDR2 (germline): SEHNR, FQNEAQ (reference sequence).